Listed below are T cell receptor beta chains from one sample, sequenced in a study of T-cell memory formation after mild COVID-19. TCRdb itself ran the 5' RACE reads through MiXCR, one entry per CDR3 protein. The data show about 470,000 distinct CDR3 sequences, with 20% to 30% seen just once and around 12% held by the top ten. Sequencing was carried out using PBMCs or a T cell subset sorted from them (not recorded which). All receptors derive from an adult woman who had mild COVID-19 (a few samples of this study predate the infection). Cell type and time point are not known. Both conserved end residues are part of each CDR3. Fields, in order: V gene, clone size, D gene, J gene, CDR3 DNA, CDR3 protein. D genes are given only for firm matches. Expanded clones get a size class; other rows say once, few or many, or leave the size out.

V: TRBV7-9; size: few; D: TRBD2; J: TRBJ2-3; DNA: TGTGCCAGCAGCCTCCCTAGCGGCGGGCGGGATACGCAGTATTTT; CDR3: CASSLPSGGRDTQYF
V: TRBV7-6; size: -; D: -; J: TRBJ2-7; DNA: TGTGCCAGCAGCCCGAGTCCGCAGGGCCCCTACGAGCAGTACTTC; CDR3: CASSPSPQGPYEQYF
V: TRBV4-1; size: -; D: TRBD1; J: TRBJ2-7; DNA: TGCGCCAGCAGCCATTCCGGGACAGGGGGCTACGAGCAGTACTTC; CDR3: CASSHSGTGGYEQYF
V: TRBV30; size: -; D: -; J: TRBJ2-3; DNA: TGTGCCTGGACCCGGACCGCAGATACGCAGTATTTT; CDR3: CAWTRTADTQYF
V: TRBV2; size: few; D: TRBD1; J: TRBJ1-2; DNA: TGTGCCAGCAGTCAGGACAGGGCGGGCTATGGCTACACCTTC; CDR3: CASSQDRAGYGYTF
V: TRBV5-1; size: -; D: TRBD1; J: TRBJ1-2; DNA: TGCGCCAGCAGCTTACAGGGGCGGAACGGCTACACCTTC; CDR3: CASSLQGRNGYTF
V: TRBV2; size: -; D: TRBD1; J: TRBJ1-6; DNA: TGTGCCAGCAGGGGGGACAGGAGTTCACCCCTCCACTTT; CDR3: CASRGDRSSPLHF
V: TRBV5-1; size: few; D: TRBD2; J: TRBJ2-7; DNA: TGCGCCAGCAGCTTGGACGGGGGGAACTCCTACGAGCAGTACTTC; CDR3: CASSLDGGNSYEQYF
V: TRBV7-9; size: many; D: TRBD2; J: TRBJ2-7; DNA: TGTGCCAGCAGCTTAGCGAAAGCGGGGCCCCTCTACGAGCAGTACTTC; CDR3: CASSLAKAGPLYEQYF
V: TRBV19; size: -; D: TRBD1; J: TRBJ2-5; DNA: TGTGCCAGTAGTGAGGGGACAGGGGGAGAGACCCAGTACTTC; CDR3: CASSEGTGGETQYF
V: TRBV25-1; size: few; D: TRBD2; J: TRBJ2-7; DNA: TGTGCCAGCGCGGGGGGGACCGAGCAGTACTTC; CDR3: CASAGGTEQYF
V: TRBV7-9; size: few; D: -; J: TRBJ1-6; DNA: TGTGCCAGCAGCCGAAGGCAGATGAATTCACCCCTCCACTTT; CDR3: CASSRRQMNSPLHF
V: TRBV3-1; size: -; D: -; J: TRBJ2-7; DNA: TGTGCCAGCAGCCAAAGGGAAGGAGCCTACGAGCAGTACTTC; CDR3: CASSQREGAYEQYF
V: TRBV6-2/TRBV6-3; size: -; D: -; J: TRBJ1-1; DNA: TGTGCCAGCAGTCTGACAAGGATGAACACTGAAGCTTTCTTT; CDR3: CASSLTRMNTEAFF
V: TRBV5-1; size: few; D: TRBD2; J: TRBJ2-5; DNA: TGCGCCAGCAGCCTAGCGGGGCTAGCGGGGCAAGAGACCCAGTACTTC; CDR3: CASSLAGLAGQETQYF